This T cell receptor (beta chain) derives from a study of T cell changes during pregnancy in multiple sclerosis. V lost 3 bases and J lost 2; bases outside the gene matches: 9. The germline V gene has CDR1 SGHRS and CDR2 YFSETQ. The CDR3 is 16 residues long. Clones were read by immunoSEQ multiplex PCR, and TCRdb kept only the in-frame ones, dropping some. The table shows roughly 50,000 clones, with more than 80% occurring only once. The V call is TRBV5-1, the J call TRBJ2-3; TRBD2 matches 7 bases. Source: CD8+ T cells from peripheral blood mononuclear cells, taken in the second trimester of pregnancy. The TCR was taken from a female donor with multiple sclerosis, enrolled in a pregnancy study. The CDR3 protein is CASSSSAGVITDTQYF. For the CDR3, the DNA is TGCGCCAGCAGCTCGAGCGCGGGGGTGATCACAGATACGCAGTATTTT.